The 9 T cell receptor beta chains below come from one sample, sequenced in a study of CD8 T cells in ankylosing spondylitis. TCRdb processed the 5' RACE reads anew with MiXCR; each CDR3 protein has one entry. The sample has around 150,000 distinct CDR3 sequences; 7.3% are singletons. Source material: blood, either unsorted or a sorted T cell fraction (not recorded which). These receptor sequences come from a female donor with ankylosing spondylitis or in good health (not recorded which).

The table lists this clonotype with many counts. This rearrangement joins TRBV7-9 to TRBJ2-1; the D gene is possibly TRBD1 (6 bases). The germline V gene encodes CDR1 SEHNR and CDR2 FQNEAQ (reference sequence). V shed 2 bases and J shed 4 bases, with 18 bases lying between them. This CDR3 region has 17 residues. In DNA form, the CDR3 reads TGTGCCAGCAGCTTAAGGTTGGGGGCAGGAAAATACAATGAGCAGTTCTTC. Amino acid sequence: CASSLRLGAGKYNEQFF.

This clonotype was counted only a few times. This rearrangement joins TRBV29-1 to TRBJ1-1, with D uncertain. Germline V lookup: CDR1 SQVTM, CDR2 ANQGSEA. There are 12 residues in the CDR3. The V and J ends lost 6 bases and 4 bases respectively, with 12 bases between them. The CDR3 region has the DNA TGCAGCGTCACCCGGATGGGCACTGAAGCTTTCTTT. This codes for CSVTRMGTEAFF.

This clonotype was detected only a few times. This chain links TRBV11-3 with TRBJ2-5, with 11 bases matching TRBD1. CDR3 size: 16 residues. CDR1 is SGHNT and CDR2 is YENEEA in the germline V gene. Trimming removed 1 base from V and 2 bases from J; junction bases left unmatched: 3. The CDR3 spells CASSLGGTGGQETQYF. The CDR3 DNA reads as TGTGCCAGCAGCTTAGGGGGGACAGGGGGACAAGAGACCCAGTACTTC.

The table lists this clonotype with many counts. The J gene is TRBJ2-1, the V gene TRBV20-1, with D possibly matching TRBD1 (5 bases). The CDR3 sequence is 15 residues long. V was pared by 2 bases and J by 0 bases, with 11 bases between. CDR1 is DFQATT, CDR2 SNEGSKA, per germline (reference sequence). The CDR3 nucleotides are TGCAGTGCTAGACCCAGGGTACTCTCCTACAATGAGCAGTTCTTC. Translating it yields CSARPRVLSYNEQFF.

This clonotype was counted ten times or more. This sequence joins TRBV10-3 and TRBJ1-2; 7 nucleotides agree with TRBD1. Germline V CDR1 and CDR2: ENHRY, SYGVKD. The V segment lost 2 bases and the J segment 0 bases; nucleotides outside the gene matches: 3. This CDR3 is built from 15 residues. The CDR3 bases are TGTGCCATCAGTGAGGGACAGGAACCTAACTATGGCTACACCTTC. Amino acid sequence: CAISEGQEPNYGYTF.

This clonotype was seen at least ten times. The gene calls are TRBV5-1 and TRBJ2-4; 9 bases agree with TRBD1. CDR1 is SGHRS and CDR2 is YFSETQ in the germline V gene. With 4 bases clipped from V and 7 bases from J, the junction kept 3 bases outside the gene matches. CDR3 size: 13 residues. DNA for the CDR3: TGCGCCAGCAGCACGGACAGGGGTAACATTCAGTACTTC. This codes for CASSTDRGNIQYF.

This clonotype was found many times. The V gene is TRBV12-3 or TRBV12-4, the J gene TRBJ1-2; maybe TRBD1 (6 bases). Trimming removed 6 bases from V and 0 bases from J, with 17 bases in between. This CDR3 region has 16 residues. CDR3 DNA: TGTGCCAGCAGCCCCATAGAGGGGGGCACTAACTATGGCTACACCTTC. Protein: CASSPIEGGTNYGYTF.

This clonotype was counted many times. J is TRBJ2-1 and V is TRBV12-3 or TRBV12-4, with 7 bases fitting TRBD2. Trimming took 5 bases from V and 7 from J; bases not matched to a gene: 14. The length of the CDR3 is 16 residues. Here the CDR3 reads CASSTERGLLWNEQFF. Written as DNA, the CDR3 is TGTGCCAGCAGTACCGAGCGGGGCCTCTTATGGAATGAGCAGTTCTTC.

The sample holds many counts of this clonotype. This chain joins TRBV25-1 and TRBJ1-2; TRBD1 agrees at 8 bases. Germline V lookup: CDR1 MGHDK, CDR2 SYGVNS. The CDR3 extends over 17 amino acids. V shed 0 bases, J shed 4 bases, and the junction held 10 bases outside the gene matches. For the CDR3, the DNA is TGTGCCAGCAGTGAATACCCTTCCGGACAGGGTACCTATGGCTACACCTTC. Residues: CASSEYPSGQGTYGYTF.